Presented here are 16 T cell receptor beta chains from one specimen sequenced in a study of T-cell memory formation after mild COVID-19. One entry per CDR3 protein results from TCRdb running MiXCR on the 5' RACE reads. The sample carries 200,000 to 250,000 distinct CDR3 sequences, over 9% recorded once. The sample taken for sequencing was PBMCs or a T cell subset sorted from them (not recorded which). The receptors were gathered from a man aged 18 to 30 who had mild COVID-19 (a few samples of this study predate the infection). Cell type and time point are not known.

This clonotype turned up a few times. The chain employs TRBV6-5 and TRBJ1-2; D is perhaps TRBD1 (6 bases). The V end was cut by 0 bases, the J end by 1 base, with 12 bases between. The CDR3 loop spans 16 amino acids. The germline V gene has CDR1 MNHEY and CDR2 SVGAGI. This CDR3 is CASSYSWGAGNYGYTF. DNA of the CDR3: TGTGCCAGCAGTTACTCGTGGGGGGCGGGTAACTATGGCTACACCTTC.

The chain combines TRBV4-1 with TRBJ1-5; D is perhaps TRBD1 (5 bases). Germline-derived CDR1 and CDR2 are MGHRA and YSYEKL. This CDR3 has 19 amino acids. V lost 4 bases to trimming and J lost 1 base, with 23 bases between them. This chain's CDR3 is CASSRTLTGVLESNQPQHF. CDR3 DNA: TGCGCCAGCAGCCGCACCCTGACGGGGGTTCTCGAGAGCAATCAGCCCCAGCATTTT.

This chain connects TRBV20-1 to TRBJ1-2, with no clear D. The CDR3 is 13 residues long. CDR1 and CDR2 (germline): DFQATT, SNEGSKA (reference sequence). Trimming removed 1 base at V and 6 bases at J, with 12 bases between. CDR3 nucleotides: TGCAGTGCTAGAGGTGTGTCGGACGATGGCTACACCTTC. The encoded protein is CSARGVSDDGYTF.

The chain joins TRBV10-1 to TRBJ2-1; 10 bases line up with TRBD2. The CDR3 is made up of 19 amino acids. V shed 4 bases and J 1 base; nucleotides not matched to a gene: 13. CDR1 is WNHNN and CDR2 is SYGVQD in the germline V gene (reference sequence). CDR3 DNA: TGCGCCAGCAGTGGCCGTCCCGGGACTAGCGAGGGATCCTACAATGAGCAGTTCTTC. Encoded protein: CASSGRPGTSEGSYNEQFF.

The CDR3 loop reads CASSPTGTGFVNEQFF. DNA for the CDR3: TGCGCCAGCAGCCCAACCGGGACAGGGTTTGTCAATGAGCAGTTCTTC. The chain links TRBV4-3 to TRBJ2-1; 9 nucleotides match TRBD1. V dropped 4 bases and J dropped 6; count of bases not matched to a gene: 10. In germline, CDR1 is LGHNA, CDR2 YSLEER. This CDR3 is built from 16 residues.

The chain recombines TRBV5-1 with TRBJ2-3, with 13 bases identical to TRBD2. V shed 4 bases and J 4 bases; nucleotides not matched to a gene: 6. CDR3 length equals 16 residues. Germline V gene lookup returns CDR1 SGHRS and CDR2 YFSETQ. CDR3 protein: CASSGSLAGGSDTQYF. The CDR3 nucleotides read TGCGCCAGCAGCGGATCACTAGCGGGGGGGTCAGATACGCAGTATTTT. The variable domain in full, completed from reference TRBV5-1 and TRBJ2-3, reads KAGVTQTPRYLIKTRGQQVTLSCSPISGHRSVSWYQQTPGQGLQFLFEYFSETQRNKGNFPGRFSGRQFSNSRSEMNVSTLELGDSALYLCASSGSLAGGSDTQYFGPGTRLTVL.

This chain connects TRBV7-9 to TRBJ1-2; TRBD1 might be the D (6 bases). Germline V CDR1 and CDR2: SEHNR, FQNEAQ (reference sequence). V lost 2 bases, J lost 7 bases, and 20 bases lay in between. CDR3 length equals 16 residues. The CDR3: CASSLRGDAIPGGYTF. In nucleotides, the CDR3 is TGTGCCAGCAGCTTAAGGGGGGACGCCATTCCCGGTGGCTACACCTTC.

The chain uses TRBV3-1 and TRBJ2-6; no firm D call. Trimming took 4 bases from V and 4 from J, leaving 8 bases between them. From germline, CDR1 is LGHDT and CDR2 YNNKEL (reference sequence). The CDR3 loop spans 14 amino acids. The CDR3 spells CASSPPLGANVLTF. The CDR3 region has the DNA TGTGCCAGCAGCCCACCGTTGGGGGCCAACGTCCTGACTTTC.

The chain carries TRBV12-3 or TRBV12-4 and TRBJ2-5; tentative D call: TRBD2 (5 bases). CDR3 length equals 13 residues. The germline V and J ends were trimmed by 3 bases and 6 bases, with 11 bases remaining between them. The CDR3 coding sequence is TGTGCCAGCAGTTTCAGTAGCGAAAAGACCCAGTACTTC. It is translated as CASSFSSEKTQYF.

This clonotype has at least ten counts. The chain couples TRBV2 to TRBJ2-2; D unresolved. V lost 6 bases and J lost 3, with 8 bases in between. Germline assignment: CDR1 SNHLY and CDR2 FYNNEI. The CDR3 is 13 residues long. CDR3 nucleotide sequence: TGTGCCAGCAGCGTTGATTACACCGGGGAGCTGTTTTTT. This translates into CASSVDYTGELFF. Drawing the rest from reference TRBV2 and TRBJ2-2, the complete variable domain is EPEVTQTPSHQVTQMGQEVILRCVPISNHLYFYWYRQILGQKVEFLVSFYNNEISEKSEIFDDQFSVERPDGSNFTLKIRSTKLEDSAMYFCASSVDYTGELFFGEGSRLTVL.

The chain recombines TRBV7-3 with TRBJ2-3, with TRBD2 matching 12 bases. CDR1 is SGHTA, CDR2 FQGTGA, per germline. The CDR3 sequence is 16 residues long. Losses at the gene ends were 4 bases for V and 2 bases for J; bases not matched to a gene: 4. The CDR3 DNA sequence: TGTGCCAGCAGCTCGACTAGCGGGGGTGCCACAGATACGCAGTATTTT. This encodes CASSSTSGGATDTQYF.

The V and J genes are TRBV6-2 or TRBV6-3 and TRBJ2-5, with D tentatively TRBD1 (5 bases). Trimming stripped 10 bases from V and 4 bases from J, with 13 bases between. CDR1 and CDR2 from the germline V gene are MNHEY and SVGEGT. CDR3 length equals 12 residues. This chain's CDR3 is CATLRQGETQYF. DNA for the CDR3: TGTGCCACCCTGCGGCAGGGAGAGACCCAGTACTTC.

There are a few counts of this clonotype. The CDR3 DNA sequence: TGCGCCAGCAGCCAAGACGTCGAGGCAGGGACAGATACGCAGTATTTT. Its protein is CASSQDVEAGTDTQYF. The chain links TRBV4-3 to TRBJ2-3; TRBD1 is a possible D gene (5 bases). The CDR3 runs to 16 residues. Germline V CDR1 and CDR2: LGHNA, YSLEER. Trimming took off 0 bases at V and 3 bases at J, with 13 bases between the two ends.

This clonotype showed up just a few times. This chain links TRBV7-2 with TRBJ2-7; D is uncertain. This CDR3 is 17 amino acids long. V lost 1 base and J 1 base, leaving 17 bases between the germline ends. Germline V lookup: CDR1 SGHTA, CDR2 FQGNSA. This chain's CDR3 is CASSLVSGAASSYEQYF. CDR3 nucleotide sequence: TGTGCCAGCAGCTTAGTTTCCGGCGCAGCGTCTTCCTACGAGCAGTACTTC.

In this sample, this clonotype turned up a few times. The chain joins TRBV5-1 to TRBJ2-1; D not certain. Per germline, CDR1 SGHRS and CDR2 YFSETQ. The CDR3 covers 14 residues. Trimming cost V 4 bases and J 7 bases, with 15 bases left between them. The CDR3 DNA reads as TGCGCCAGCAGCCCCCGTCTAGACGAGAATGAGCAGTTCTTC. As protein: CASSPRLDENEQFF.

The CDR3 spells CASGPTNTEAFF. The DNA for the CDR3 is TGTGCTAGTGGCCCAACGAACACTGAAGCTTTCTTT. The chain joins TRBV12-5 to TRBJ1-1; no firm D call. The V and J ends lost 6 bases and 1 base respectively, with 6 bases between them. Germline V gives CDR1 LGHNT, CDR2 FRNRAP. The CDR3 loop spans 12 amino acids.